The source of this TCR beta chain is a study of identical twins. TCRdb called the 5' RACE reads again in MiXCR, with one record for every CDR3 protein. Of under 300,000 distinct CDR3 sequences in the sample, 6.5% to 9.5% were seen once. The V and J ends lost 1 base and 4 bases respectively, with 21 bases between them. From germline, CDR1 is SGHVS and CDR2 FQNEAQ. This CDR3 region has 18 residues. This same sample was also part of a study on yellow fever vaccine responses in identical twins.

V gene TRBV7-8 combines with J gene TRBJ2-3; a weak D match, TRBD2 (6 bases). The receptor comes from a young woman in good health. The sequencing sample was made of CD8+ T cells sorted from blood. CDR3 nucleotide sequence: TGTGCCAGCAGCTTAGACCTCGGGGGTAGCGGCGACGCAGATACGCAGTATTTT. This translates into CASSLDLGGSGDADTQYF.